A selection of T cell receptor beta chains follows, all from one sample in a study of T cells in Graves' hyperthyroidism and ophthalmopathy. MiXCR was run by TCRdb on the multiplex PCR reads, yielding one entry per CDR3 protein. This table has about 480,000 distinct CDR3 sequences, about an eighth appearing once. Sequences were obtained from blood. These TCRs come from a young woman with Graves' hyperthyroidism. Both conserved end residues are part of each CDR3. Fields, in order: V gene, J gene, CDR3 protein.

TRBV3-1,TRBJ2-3,CASSLSEGTDTQYF
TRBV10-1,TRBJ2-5,CASSEFTSGSRETQYF
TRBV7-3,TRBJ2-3,CASSLSGRAYSTDTQYF
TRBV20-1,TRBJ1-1,CSADLDPEAFF
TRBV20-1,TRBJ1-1,CSARGVSSNTEAFF
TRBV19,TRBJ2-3,CASSRLAGGIDTQYF
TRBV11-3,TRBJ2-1,CASSYLGGTSNEQFF
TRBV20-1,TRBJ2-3,CSARVPTAGISDTQYF
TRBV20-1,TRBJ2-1,CSARDVESSYNEQFF
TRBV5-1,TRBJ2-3,CASTLLRGLAGGRADTQYF
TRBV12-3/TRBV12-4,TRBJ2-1,CASSPQRGPNEQFF
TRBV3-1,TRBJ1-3,CASSQHHSGSLSGNTIYF
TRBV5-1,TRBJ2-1,CASSPQFDVEGKQFF
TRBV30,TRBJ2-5,CAWSLRTLHF
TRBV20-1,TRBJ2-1,CSANSPGLASYNEQFF
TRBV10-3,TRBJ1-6,CAIRRNLNSPLHF
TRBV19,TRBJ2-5,CASAAGRGIQETQYF
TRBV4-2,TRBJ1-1,CASSPQPGQRNTEAFF
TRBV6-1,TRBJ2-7,CASSEQGTEQYF
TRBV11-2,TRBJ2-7,CASGGTSGTYEQYF
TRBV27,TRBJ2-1,CASSITRHAYNEQFF
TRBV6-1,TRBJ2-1,CATYGTGVLILYNEQFF
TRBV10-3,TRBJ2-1,CAIRDLYQGTSYNEQFF
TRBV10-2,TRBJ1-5,CASSFGNYQPQHF
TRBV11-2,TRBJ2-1,CASSLDSAVQFF
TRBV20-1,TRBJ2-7,CSARGLAVIYEQYF
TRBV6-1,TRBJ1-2,CASSEGTGGLYGYTF
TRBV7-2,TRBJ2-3,CASSPRLAGVDTQYF
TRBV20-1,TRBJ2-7,CSAREELADFGYEQYF
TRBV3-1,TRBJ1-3,CASRQGSGNTIYF
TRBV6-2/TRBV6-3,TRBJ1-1,CATTTGSRTEAFF
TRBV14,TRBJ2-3,CASSQEGDRGDDTQYF
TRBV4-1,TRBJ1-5,CASSQGGTGGGNQPQHF
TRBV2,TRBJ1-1,CASSETGRLAEAFF
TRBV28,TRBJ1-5,CASRPAHRGSQPQHF
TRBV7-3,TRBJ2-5,CASSLTKDGETQYF
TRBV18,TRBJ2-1,CASSPPDRPWGEQFF
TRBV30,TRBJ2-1,CAWGTSLTYNEQFF
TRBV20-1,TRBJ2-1,CSAREPGTTNEQFF
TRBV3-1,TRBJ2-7,CASSQGPYQLAQQYF
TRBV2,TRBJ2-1,CASSYSYNEQFF
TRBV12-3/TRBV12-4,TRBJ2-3,CASSRTDTQYF
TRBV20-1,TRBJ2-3,CSAQVTSGREGSFGDTQYF
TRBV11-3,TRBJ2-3,CASSPGGGGRRSTDTQYF
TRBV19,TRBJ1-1,CASSARREMNTEAFF
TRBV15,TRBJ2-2,CATSRGDSIGELFF
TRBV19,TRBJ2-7,CASSSAVGRGYEQYF
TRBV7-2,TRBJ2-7,CASSSEAGGPREQYF
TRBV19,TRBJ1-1,CASKFGGGFAEAFF
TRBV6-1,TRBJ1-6,CASGYVNSPLHF
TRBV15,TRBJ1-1,CATSMYRENTEAFF
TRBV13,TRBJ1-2,CASSPSGTDNYGYTF
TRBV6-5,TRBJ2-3,CAGSYGGDTDTQYF
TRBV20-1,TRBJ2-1,CSAPRQGNWDEQFF
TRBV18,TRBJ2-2,CASSPFPSTNTGELFF
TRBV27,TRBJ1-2,CASRDSPNYGYTF
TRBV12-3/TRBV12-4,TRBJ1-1,CASSLGGQGGLRAFF